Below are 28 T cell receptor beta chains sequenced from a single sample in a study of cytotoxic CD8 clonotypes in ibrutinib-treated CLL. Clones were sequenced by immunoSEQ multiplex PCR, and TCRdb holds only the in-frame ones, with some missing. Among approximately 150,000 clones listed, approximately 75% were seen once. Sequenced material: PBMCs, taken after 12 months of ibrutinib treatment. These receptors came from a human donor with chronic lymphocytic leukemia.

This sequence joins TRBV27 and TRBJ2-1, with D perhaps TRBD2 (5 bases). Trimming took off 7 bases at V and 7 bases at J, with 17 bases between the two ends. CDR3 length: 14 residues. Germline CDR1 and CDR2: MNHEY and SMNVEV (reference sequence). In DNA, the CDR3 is TGTGCCAGCATGACTCTGGGGAGCGCGAATGAGCAGTTCTTC. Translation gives CASMTLGSANEQFF.

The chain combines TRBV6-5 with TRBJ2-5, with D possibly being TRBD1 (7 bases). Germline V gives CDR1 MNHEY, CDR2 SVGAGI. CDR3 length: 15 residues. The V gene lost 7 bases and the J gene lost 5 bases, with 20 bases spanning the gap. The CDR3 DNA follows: TGTGCCAGCACCGCGGACCCAGGGGGGCTTGAGACCCAGTACTTC. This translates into CASTADPGGLETQYF.

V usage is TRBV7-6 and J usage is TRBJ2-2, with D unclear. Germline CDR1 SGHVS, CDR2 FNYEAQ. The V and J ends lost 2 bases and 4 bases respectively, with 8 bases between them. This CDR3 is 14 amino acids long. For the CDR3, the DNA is TGTGCCAGCAGCTTATGGCTGCTCACCGGGGAGCTGTTTTTT. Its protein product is CASSLWLLTGELFF.

The CDR3 DNA follows: TGTGCCAGCAGTCCGCCAAGACAGGGAGTAACTGAAGCTTTCTTT. As protein: CASSPPRQGVTEAFF. This chain uses TRBV27 with TRBJ1-1; the match to TRBD1 covers 7 bases. V gave up 5 bases and J gave up 5 bases; unmatched junction bases: 11. This CDR3 region has 15 residues. CDR1 MNHEY and CDR2 SMNVEV come from the germline V gene (reference sequence).

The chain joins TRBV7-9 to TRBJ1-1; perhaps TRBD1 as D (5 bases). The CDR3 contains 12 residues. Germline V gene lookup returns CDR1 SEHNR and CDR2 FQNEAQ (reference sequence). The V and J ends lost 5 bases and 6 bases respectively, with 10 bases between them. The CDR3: CASSRDGPEAFF. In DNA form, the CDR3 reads TGTGCCAGCAGCCGGGACGGTCCTGAAGCTTTCTTT.

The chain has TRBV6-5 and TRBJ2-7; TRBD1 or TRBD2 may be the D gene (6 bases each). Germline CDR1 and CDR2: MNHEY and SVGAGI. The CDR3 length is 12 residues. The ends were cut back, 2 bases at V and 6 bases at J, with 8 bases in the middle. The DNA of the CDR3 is TGTGCCAGCAGTTACGAGGGGGGCGAGCAGTACTTC. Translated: CASSYEGGEQYF.

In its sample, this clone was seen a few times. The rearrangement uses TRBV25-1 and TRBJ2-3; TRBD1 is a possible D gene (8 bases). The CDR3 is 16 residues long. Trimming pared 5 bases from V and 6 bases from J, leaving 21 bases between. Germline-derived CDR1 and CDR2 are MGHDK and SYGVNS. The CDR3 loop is CASSITGGDTVDTQYF. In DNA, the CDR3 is TGTGCCAGCAGTATTACAGGGGGGGATACGGTGGATACGCAGTATTTT.

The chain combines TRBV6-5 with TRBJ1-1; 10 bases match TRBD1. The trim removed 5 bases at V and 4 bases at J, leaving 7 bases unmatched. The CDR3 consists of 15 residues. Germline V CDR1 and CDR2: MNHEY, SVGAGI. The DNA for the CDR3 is TGTGCCAGCAGTCCCGCGGGACAGGGGTTCACTGAAGCTTTCTTT. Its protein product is CASSPAGQGFTEAFF.

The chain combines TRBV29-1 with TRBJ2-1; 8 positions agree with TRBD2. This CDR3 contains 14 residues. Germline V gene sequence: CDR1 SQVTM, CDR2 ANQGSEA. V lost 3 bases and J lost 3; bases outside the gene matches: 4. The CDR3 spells CSVDQRGYYNEQFF. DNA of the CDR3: TGCAGCGTTGATCAGCGGGGGTACTACAATGAGCAGTTCTTC.

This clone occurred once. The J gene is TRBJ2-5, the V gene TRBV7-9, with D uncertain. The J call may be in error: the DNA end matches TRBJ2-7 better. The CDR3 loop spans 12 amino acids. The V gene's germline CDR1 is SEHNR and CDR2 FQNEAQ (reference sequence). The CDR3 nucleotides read TGTGCCAGCAGCTTAGTACACTACGAGCAGTACTTC. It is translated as CASSLVHYEQYF.

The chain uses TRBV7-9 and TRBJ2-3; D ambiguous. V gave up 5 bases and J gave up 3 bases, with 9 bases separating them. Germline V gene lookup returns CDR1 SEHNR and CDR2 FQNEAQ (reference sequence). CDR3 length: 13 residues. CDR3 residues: CASSPTGTDTQYF. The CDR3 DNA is TGTGCCAGCAGCCCCACCGGAACAGATACGCAGTATTTT.

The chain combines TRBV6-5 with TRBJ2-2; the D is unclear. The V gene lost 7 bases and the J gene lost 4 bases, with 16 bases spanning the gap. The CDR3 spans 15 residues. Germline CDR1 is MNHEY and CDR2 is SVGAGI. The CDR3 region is CASMVLGSSTGELFF. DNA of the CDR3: TGTGCCAGCATGGTCTTAGGGTCGAGCACCGGGGAGCTGTTTTTT.

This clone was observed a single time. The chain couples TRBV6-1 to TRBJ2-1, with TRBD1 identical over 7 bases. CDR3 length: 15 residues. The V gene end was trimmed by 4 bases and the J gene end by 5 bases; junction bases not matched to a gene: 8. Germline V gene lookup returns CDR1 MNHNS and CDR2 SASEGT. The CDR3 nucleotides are TGTGCCAGCAGTGTAGGGGGCGCAGGTAACAATGAGCAGTTCTTC. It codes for CASSVGGAGNNEQFF.

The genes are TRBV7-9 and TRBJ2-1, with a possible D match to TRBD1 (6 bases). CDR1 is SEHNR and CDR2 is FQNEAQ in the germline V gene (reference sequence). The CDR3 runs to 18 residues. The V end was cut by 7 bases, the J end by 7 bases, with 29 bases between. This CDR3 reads CASTPMWGLRAGNNEQFF. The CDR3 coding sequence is TGTGCCAGCACCCCCATGTGGGGGCTGAGGGCAGGTAATAATGAGCAGTTCTTC. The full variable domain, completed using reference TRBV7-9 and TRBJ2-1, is DTGVSQNPRHKITKRGQNVTFRCDPISEHNRLYWYRQTLGQGPEFLTYFQNEAQLEKSRLLSDRFSAERPKGSFSTLEIQRTEQGDSAMYLCASTPMWGLRAGNNEQFFGPGTRLTVL.

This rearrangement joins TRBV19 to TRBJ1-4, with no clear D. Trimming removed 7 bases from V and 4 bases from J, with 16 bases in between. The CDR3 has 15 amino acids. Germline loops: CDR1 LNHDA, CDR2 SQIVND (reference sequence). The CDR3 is CASIAQSGVNEKLFF. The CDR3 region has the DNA TGTGCCAGTATCGCACAGTCCGGGGTTAATGAAAAACTGTTTTTT.

For the CDR3, the DNA is TGTGCCTGGACGAAGGCTCCAGGGAACACTGAAGCTTTCTTT. This sequence encodes CAWTKAPGNTEAFF. The gene calls are TRBV30 and TRBJ1-1; D unclear. The V gene lost 4 bases and the J gene lost 1 base, with 13 bases spanning the gap. The CDR3 has 14 residues. Germline V lookup: CDR1 GTSNPN, CDR2 SVGIG (reference sequence).

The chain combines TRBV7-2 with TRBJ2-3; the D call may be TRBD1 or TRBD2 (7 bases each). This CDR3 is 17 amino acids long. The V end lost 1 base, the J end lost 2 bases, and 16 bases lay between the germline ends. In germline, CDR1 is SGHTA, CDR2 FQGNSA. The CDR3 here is CASSLVQGGAVTDTQYF. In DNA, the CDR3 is TGTGCCAGCAGCTTAGTCCAGGGGGGGGCGGTCACAGATACGCAGTATTTT.

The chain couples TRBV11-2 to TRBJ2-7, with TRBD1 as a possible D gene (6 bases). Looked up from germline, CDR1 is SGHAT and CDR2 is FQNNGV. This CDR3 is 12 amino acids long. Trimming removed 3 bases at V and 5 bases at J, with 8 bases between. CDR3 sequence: CASSFSGDEQYF. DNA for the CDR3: TGTGCCAGCAGCTTCTCAGGGGACGAGCAGTACTTC.

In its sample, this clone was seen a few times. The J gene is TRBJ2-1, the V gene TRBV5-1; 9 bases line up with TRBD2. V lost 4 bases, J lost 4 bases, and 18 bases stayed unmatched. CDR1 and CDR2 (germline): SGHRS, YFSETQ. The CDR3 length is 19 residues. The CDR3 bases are TGCGCCAGCAGCCCGATTGTGGCGGGAGGGCCCGAAGCTTACAATGAGCAGTTCTTC. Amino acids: CASSPIVAGGPEAYNEQFF.

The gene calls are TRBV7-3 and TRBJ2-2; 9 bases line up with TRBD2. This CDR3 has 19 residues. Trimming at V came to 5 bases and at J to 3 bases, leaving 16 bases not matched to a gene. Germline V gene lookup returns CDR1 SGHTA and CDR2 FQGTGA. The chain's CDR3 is CASSLLRHPGLADTGELFF. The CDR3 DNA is TGTGCCAGCAGCCTCCTACGGCACCCGGGACTAGCTGACACCGGGGAGCTGTTTTTT.

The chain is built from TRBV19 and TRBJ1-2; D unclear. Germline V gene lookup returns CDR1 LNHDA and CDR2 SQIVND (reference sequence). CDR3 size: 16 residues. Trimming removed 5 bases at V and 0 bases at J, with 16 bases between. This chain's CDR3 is CASSPSRRAANYGYTF. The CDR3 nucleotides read TGTGCCAGTAGTCCCTCTAGGAGGGCAGCTAACTATGGCTACACCTTC.

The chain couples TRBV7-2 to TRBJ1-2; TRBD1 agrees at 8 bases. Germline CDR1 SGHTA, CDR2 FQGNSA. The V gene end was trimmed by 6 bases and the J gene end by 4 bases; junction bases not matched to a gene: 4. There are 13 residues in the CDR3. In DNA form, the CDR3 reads TGTGCCAGCAGGCAGGGGGCGCCCTATGGCTACACCTTC. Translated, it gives CASRQGAPYGYTF.

CDR3 sequence: CASSLASGAGEKLFF. In nucleotides, the CDR3 is TGTGCCAGCAGTTTAGCGAGCGGGGCTGGGGAAAAACTGTTTTTT. The genes are TRBV28 and TRBJ1-4, with D possibly being TRBD1 (5 bases). The V gene lost 2 bases and the J gene lost 8 bases, with 15 bases spanning the gap. The germline CDR1 and CDR2 sequences are MDHEN and SYDVKM. This CDR3 has 15 amino acids.

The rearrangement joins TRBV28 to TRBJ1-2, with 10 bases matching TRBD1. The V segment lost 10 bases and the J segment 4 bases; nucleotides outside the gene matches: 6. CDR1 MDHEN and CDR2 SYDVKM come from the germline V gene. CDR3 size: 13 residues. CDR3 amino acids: CAIGTGVIYGYTF. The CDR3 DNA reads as TGTGCCATAGGGACAGGGGTTATCTATGGCTACACCTTC.

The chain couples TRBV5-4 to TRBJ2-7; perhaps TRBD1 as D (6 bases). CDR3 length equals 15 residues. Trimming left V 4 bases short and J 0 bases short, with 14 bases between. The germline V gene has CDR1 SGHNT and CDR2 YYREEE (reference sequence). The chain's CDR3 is CASSLDRSISYEQYF. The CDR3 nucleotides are TGTGCCAGCAGCCTAGACAGGTCCATCTCCTACGAGCAGTACTTC. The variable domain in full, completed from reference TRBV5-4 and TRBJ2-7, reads ETGVTQSPTHLIKTRGQQVTLRCSSQSGHNTVSWYQQALGQGPQFIFQYYREEENGRGNFPPRFSGLQFPNYSSELNVNALELDDSALYLCASSLDRSISYEQYFGPGTRLTVT.

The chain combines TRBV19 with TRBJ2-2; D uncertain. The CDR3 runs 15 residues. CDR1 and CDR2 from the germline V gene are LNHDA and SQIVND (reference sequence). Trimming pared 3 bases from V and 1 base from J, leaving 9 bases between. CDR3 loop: CASSIRQLNTGELFF. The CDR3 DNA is TGTGCCAGTAGTATCCGGCAGCTGAACACCGGGGAGCTGTTTTTT.

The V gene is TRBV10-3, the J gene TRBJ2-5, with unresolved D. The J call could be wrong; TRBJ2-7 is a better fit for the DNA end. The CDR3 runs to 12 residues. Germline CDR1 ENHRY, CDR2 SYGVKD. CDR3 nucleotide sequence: TGTGCCATCGGGCAGGTTAACTACGAGCAGTACTTC. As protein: CAIGQVNYEQYF.

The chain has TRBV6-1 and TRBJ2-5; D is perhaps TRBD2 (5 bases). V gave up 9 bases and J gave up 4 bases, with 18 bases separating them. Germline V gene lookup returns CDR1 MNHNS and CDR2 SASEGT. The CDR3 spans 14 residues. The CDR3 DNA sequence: TGTGCCAGTTTTACGGGAACCCTCGGAGAGACCCAGTACTTC. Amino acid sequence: CASFTGTLGETQYF.